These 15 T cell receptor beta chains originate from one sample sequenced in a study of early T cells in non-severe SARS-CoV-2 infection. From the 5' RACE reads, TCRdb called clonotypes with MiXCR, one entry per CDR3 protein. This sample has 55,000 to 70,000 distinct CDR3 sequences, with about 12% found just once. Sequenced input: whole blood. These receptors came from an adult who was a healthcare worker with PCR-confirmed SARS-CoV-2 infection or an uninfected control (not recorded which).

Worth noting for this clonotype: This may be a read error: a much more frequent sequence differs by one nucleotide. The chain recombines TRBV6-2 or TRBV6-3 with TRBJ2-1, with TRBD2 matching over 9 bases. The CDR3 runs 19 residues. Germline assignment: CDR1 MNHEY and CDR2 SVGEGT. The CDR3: CASSYRGSGGSRGSNGQFF. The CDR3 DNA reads TGTGCCAGCAGTTATCGGGGTAGCGGGGGTTCAAGAGGTAGCAATGGGCAGTTCTTC.

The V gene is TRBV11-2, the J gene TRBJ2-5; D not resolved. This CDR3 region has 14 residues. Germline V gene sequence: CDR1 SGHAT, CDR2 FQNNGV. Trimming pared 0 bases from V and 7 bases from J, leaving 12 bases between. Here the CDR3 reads CASSLDRATRTQYF. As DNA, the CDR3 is TGTGCCAGCAGCTTAGACCGGGCGACTCGGACCCAGTACTTC.

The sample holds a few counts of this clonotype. The CDR3 protein is CASSPTRTLNNYGYTF. The CDR3 DNA reads as TGCGCCAGCAGCCCAACACGGACCCTAAACAACTATGGCTACACCTTC. The chain joins TRBV5-1 to TRBJ1-2; D remains unclear. The germline CDR1 and CDR2 sequences are SGHRS and YFSETQ. This CDR3 comprises 16 residues. The V end lost 4 bases, the J end lost 2 bases, and 18 bases lay between the germline ends.

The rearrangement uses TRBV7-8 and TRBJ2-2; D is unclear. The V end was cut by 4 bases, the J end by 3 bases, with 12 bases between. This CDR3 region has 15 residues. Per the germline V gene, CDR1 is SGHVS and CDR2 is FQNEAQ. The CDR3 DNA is TGTGCCAGCAGCTCCCGATTCTGGGACACCGGGGAGCTGTTTTTT. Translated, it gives CASSSRFWDTGELFF.

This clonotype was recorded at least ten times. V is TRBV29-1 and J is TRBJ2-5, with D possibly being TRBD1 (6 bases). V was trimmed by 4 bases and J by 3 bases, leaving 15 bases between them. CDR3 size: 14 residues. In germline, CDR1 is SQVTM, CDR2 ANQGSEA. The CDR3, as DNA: TGCAGCGTTGCTCAACAGGGTTACGAAGAGACCCAGTACTTC. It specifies CSVAQQGYEETQYF.

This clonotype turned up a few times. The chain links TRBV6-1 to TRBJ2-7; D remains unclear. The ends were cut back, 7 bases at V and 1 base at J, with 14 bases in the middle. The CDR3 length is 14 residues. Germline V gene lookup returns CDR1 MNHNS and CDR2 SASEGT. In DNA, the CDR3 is TGTGCCAGCACTCCACCGATCCCTTCCTACGAGCAGTACTTC. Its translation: CASTPPIPSYEQYF.

The CDR3, as DNA: TGTGCCAGCAGCGGGGCGGGCTACACCTTC. Amino acid sequence: CASSGAGYTF. V and J are TRBV7-2 and TRBJ1-2, with D perhaps TRBD1 (5 bases). V was clipped by 5 bases and J by 8 bases, with 6 bases between them. The CDR3 is 10 residues long. Germline CDR1 and CDR2: SGHTA and FQGNSA.

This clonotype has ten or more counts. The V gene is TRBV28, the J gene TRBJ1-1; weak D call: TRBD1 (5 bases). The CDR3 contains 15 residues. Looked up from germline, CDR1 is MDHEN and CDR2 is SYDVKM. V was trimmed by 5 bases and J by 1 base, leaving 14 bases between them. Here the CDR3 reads CASSPPTVPNTEAFF. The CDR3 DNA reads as TGTGCCAGCAGTCCCCCGACAGTCCCGAACACTGAAGCTTTCTTT.

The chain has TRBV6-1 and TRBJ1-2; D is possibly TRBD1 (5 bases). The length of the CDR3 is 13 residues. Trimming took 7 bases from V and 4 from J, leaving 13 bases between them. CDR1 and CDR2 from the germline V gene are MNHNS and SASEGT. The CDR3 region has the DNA TGTGCCAGCAACAATGCGGGGGTCTATGGCTACACCTTC. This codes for CASNNAGVYGYTF.

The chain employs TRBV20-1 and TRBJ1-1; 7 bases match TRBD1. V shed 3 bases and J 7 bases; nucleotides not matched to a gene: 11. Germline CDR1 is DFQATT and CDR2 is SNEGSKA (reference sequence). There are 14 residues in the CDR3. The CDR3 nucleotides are TGCAGTGCTAGCCTTCGACAGGGAGGGATTGAAGCTTTCTTT. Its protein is CSASLRQGGIEAFF.

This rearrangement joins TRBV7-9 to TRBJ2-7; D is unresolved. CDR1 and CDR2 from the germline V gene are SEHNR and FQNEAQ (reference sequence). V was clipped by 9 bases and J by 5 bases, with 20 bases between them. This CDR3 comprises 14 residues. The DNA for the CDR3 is TGTGCCAGTGCGTCTGGAATCCAACCCCACGAGCAGTACTTC. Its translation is CASASGIQPHEQYF.

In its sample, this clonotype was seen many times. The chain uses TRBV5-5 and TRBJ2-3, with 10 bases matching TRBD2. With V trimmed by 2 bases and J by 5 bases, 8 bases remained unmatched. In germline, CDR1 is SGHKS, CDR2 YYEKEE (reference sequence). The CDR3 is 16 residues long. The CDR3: CASSFERGGTRDTQYF. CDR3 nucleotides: TGTGCCAGCAGCTTCGAGCGGGGGGGCACTCGAGATACGCAGTATTTT.

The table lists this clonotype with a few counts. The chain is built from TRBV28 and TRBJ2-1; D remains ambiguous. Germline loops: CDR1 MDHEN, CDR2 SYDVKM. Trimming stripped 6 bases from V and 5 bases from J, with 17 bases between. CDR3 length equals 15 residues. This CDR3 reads CASRRRLAKNNEQFF. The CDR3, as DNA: TGTGCCAGCAGACGCCGGTTAGCCAAGAACAATGAGCAGTTCTTC.

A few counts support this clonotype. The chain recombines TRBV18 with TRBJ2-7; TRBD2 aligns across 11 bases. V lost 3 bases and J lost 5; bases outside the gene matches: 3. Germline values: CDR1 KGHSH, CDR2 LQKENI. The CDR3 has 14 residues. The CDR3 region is CASSPSGGAHEQYF. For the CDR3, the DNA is TGTGCCAGCTCACCTAGCGGGGGGGCCCACGAGCAGTACTTC.

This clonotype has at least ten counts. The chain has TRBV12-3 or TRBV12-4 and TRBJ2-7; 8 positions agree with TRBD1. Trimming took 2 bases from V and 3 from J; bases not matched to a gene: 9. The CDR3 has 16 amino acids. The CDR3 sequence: CASSLISGQASYEQYF. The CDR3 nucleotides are TGTGCCAGCAGTTTAATTTCGGGACAGGCTAGCTACGAGCAGTACTTC.